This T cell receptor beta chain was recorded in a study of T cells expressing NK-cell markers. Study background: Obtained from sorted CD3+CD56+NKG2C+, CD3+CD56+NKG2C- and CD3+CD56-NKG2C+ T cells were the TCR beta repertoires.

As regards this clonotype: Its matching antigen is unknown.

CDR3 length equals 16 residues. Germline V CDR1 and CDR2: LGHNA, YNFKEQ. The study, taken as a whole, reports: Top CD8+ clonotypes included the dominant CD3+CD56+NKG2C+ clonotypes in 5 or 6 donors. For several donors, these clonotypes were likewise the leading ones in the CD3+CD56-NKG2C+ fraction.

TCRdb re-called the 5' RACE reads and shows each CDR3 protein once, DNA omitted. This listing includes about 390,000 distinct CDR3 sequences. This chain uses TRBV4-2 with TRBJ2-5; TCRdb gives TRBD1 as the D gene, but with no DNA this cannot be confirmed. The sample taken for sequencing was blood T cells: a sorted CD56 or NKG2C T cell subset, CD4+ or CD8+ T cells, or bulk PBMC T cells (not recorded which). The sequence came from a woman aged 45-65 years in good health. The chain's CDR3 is CASSQPAGQGTETQYF.